The present entry profiles one T cell receptor beta chain with its context. As yet, its antigen is unknown. Germline V lookup: CDR1 SEHNR, CDR2 FQNEAQ (reference sequence). The CDR3 spans 14 residues. Trimming removed 5 bases from V and 1 base from J, with 9 bases in between. This sample stems from a study of T cell responses to AZD1222 COVID-19 vaccine. Overall study findings and caveats: Vaccination with two AZD1222 doses was followed by a rise in Spike-specific TCR breadth and depth. Repertoires were collected only later (after the peak T cell response had occurred).

Profiled with immunoSEQ multiplex PCR; TCRdb holds only in-frame clones, not every one. This sample has about 120,000 clones, with approximately 90% found just once. The source was peripheral blood, collected on day 0 of AZD1222 vaccination. The chain is built from TRBV7-9 and TRBJ1-5; no definite D call. The sequence was obtained from an adult in good health. The CDR3 sequence: CASSPSKSNQPQHF. CDR3 bases: TGTGCCAGCAGCCCAAGCAAAAGCAATCAGCCCCAGCATTTT.